This T cell receptor beta chain was obtained from a study of control samples from healthy donors and cancer patients. Data came from immunoSEQ multiplex PCR; TCRdb stores just in-frame clones and leaves some out. The sample has some 180,000 clones. The germline V and J ends were trimmed by 0 bases and 1 base, with 7 bases remaining between them. The germline CDR1 and CDR2 sequences are SGHRS and YFSETQ. There are 14 residues in the CDR3. The source is a woman in her thirties in good health. J is TRBJ2-5 and V is TRBV5-1; D gene uncertain. Sequenced: blood. CDR3 sequence (DNA): TGCGCCAGCAGCTTGGCGGCTAGCCAAGAGACCCAGTACTTC. Protein: CASSLAASQETQYF.